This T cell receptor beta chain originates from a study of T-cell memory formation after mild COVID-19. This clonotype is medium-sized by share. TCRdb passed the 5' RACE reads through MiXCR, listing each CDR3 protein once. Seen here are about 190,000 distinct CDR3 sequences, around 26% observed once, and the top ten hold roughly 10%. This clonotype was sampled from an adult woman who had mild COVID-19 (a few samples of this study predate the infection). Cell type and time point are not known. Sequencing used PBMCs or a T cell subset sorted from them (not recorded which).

Written as DNA, the CDR3 is TGTGCCAGCAGCCCCGGGACAGCCGACGAGCAGTACTTC. Residues: CASSPGTADEQYF. The chain is built from TRBV7-8 and TRBJ2-7, with 7 bases fitting TRBD1. Germline V lookup: CDR1 SGHVS, CDR2 FQNEAQ. V lost 5 bases, J lost 5 bases, and 6 bases stayed unmatched. The CDR3 runs 13 residues.